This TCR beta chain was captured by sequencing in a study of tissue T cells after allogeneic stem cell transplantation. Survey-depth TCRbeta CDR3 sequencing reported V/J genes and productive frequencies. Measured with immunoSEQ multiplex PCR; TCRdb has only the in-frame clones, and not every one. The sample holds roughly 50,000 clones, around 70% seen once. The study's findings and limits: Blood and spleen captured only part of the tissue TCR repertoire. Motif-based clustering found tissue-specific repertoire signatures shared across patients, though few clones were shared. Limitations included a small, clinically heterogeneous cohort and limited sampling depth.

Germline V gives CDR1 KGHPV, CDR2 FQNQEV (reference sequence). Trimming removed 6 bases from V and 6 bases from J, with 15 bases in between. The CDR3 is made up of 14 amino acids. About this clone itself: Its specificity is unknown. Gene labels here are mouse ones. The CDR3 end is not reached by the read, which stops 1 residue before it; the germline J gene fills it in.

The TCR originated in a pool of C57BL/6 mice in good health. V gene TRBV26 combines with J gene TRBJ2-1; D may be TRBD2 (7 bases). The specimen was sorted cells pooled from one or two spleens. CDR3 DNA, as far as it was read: TGTGCCAGCAGCCACGGGGGGCGGAGTGCTGAGCAGTTC. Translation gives CASSHGGRSAEQF. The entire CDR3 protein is CASSHGGRSAEQFF.